This T cell receptor (beta chain) was identified during a study of pediatric ulcerative colitis. Findings of the study overall: In rectum, acute severe colitis had expanded clones and less diversity. Blood-derived T cells may be present in rectal pinch biopsies. Repertoires came from total lymphocyte DNA, not specific subsets.

Rectal tissue came from one to two pinch biopsies taken at colonoscopy. A note on this clone: Antigen unknown.

CDR1 is MDHEN, CDR2 SYDVKM, per germline. This CDR3 has 15 amino acids. The junction had 9 bases not matched to a gene; V was cut back by 6 bases and J by 4 bases. Samples were sequenced at Survey level, maximum 500,000 reads. Sequenced by immunoSEQ multiplex PCR; TCRdb stores in-frame clones only, minus some. The table has roughly 49,000 clones, more than 60% seen once. This sequence joins TRBV28 and TRBJ1-5; 7 nucleotides line up with TRBD1. The receptor was derived from a girl between 5 and 17 years old with moderate ulcerative colitis. Material for sequencing was gut tissue. The CDR3 spells CASRSPTGENQPQHF. The CDR3 DNA follows: TGTGCCAGCAGATCACCTACAGGGGAGAATCAGCCCCAGCATTTT. Full variable domain (remainder filled in from reference TRBV28 and TRBJ1-5): DVKVTQSSRYLVKRTGEKVFLECVQDMDHENMFWYRQDPGLGLRLIYFSYDVKMKEKGDIPEGYSVSREKKERFSLILESASTNQTSMYLCASRSPTGENQPQHFGDGTRLSIL.